A single sample is the source of the 26 T cell receptor beta chains below, sequenced in a study of T cells after yellow fever vaccination. Using its own MiXCR run on the 5' RACE reads, TCRdb lists one record per CDR3 protein. The sample carries about 42,000 distinct CDR3 sequences, 5% to 8% recorded once. Material: PBMCs, either bulk or a sorted T-cell subset (CD4+, CD8+, memory, or dextramer-sorted; not recorded which), obtained 45 days after the yellow fever booster vaccination. Receptors originate from a man under 40 who received the YFV17D yellow fever vaccine.

V is TRBV19 and J is TRBJ1-5, with D possibly being TRBD1 (6 bases). Trimming took 6 bases from V and 6 from J, leaving 18 bases between them. Germline lookup yields CDR1 LNHDA and CDR2 SQIVND (reference sequence). The CDR3 loop spans 15 amino acids. CDR3 loop: CASSPGGGMSQPQHF. The DNA for the CDR3 is TGTGCCAGTAGCCCCGGAGGGGGGATGAGTCAGCCCCAGCATTTT.

This clonotype showed up many times. This rearrangement joins TRBV28 to TRBJ2-2; weak D call: TRBD1 (5 bases). The CDR3 spans 14 residues. The germline CDR1 and CDR2 sequences are MDHEN and SYDVKM. The ends were cut back, 2 bases at V and 6 bases at J, with 10 bases in the middle. The CDR3 is CASSLQGGPGELFF. The CDR3 bases are TGTGCCAGCAGTTTACAGGGCGGTCCCGGGGAGCTGTTTTTT.

This clonotype was detected many times. CDR3 DNA: TGTGCCAGCAGTTACCCGGAGAGCTACACCTTC. Amino acid sequence: CASSYPESYTF. V and J are TRBV6-5 and TRBJ1-2; D is ambiguous. CDR1 MNHEY and CDR2 SVGAGI come from the germline V gene. The V end was cut by 2 bases, the J end by 9 bases, with 7 bases between. This CDR3 is built from 11 residues.

The rearrangement links TRBV3-1 to TRBJ2-7, with 11 positions matching TRBD2. The CDR3 spans 16 residues. V lost 2 bases and J lost 1; bases outside the gene matches: 4. CDR1 LGHDT and CDR2 YNNKEL come from the germline V gene (reference sequence). In DNA, the CDR3 is TGTGCCAGCAGCCAAACTAGCGGGAGTGTGTCCTACGAGCAGTACTTC. Translated, it gives CASSQTSGSVSYEQYF.

The CDR3, as DNA: TGTGCCAGCAGCCCCCCCGGGACTAGCGGGATATTTGAGCAGTTCTTC. It specifies CASSPPGTSGIFEQFF. The chain joins TRBV5-4 to TRBJ2-1, with TRBD2 identical over 13 bases. CDR1 is SGHNT, CDR2 YYREEE, per germline (reference sequence). With V trimmed by 4 bases and J by 9 bases, 10 bases remained unmatched. The CDR3 is 16 amino acids.

This clonotype was picked up many times. The chain links TRBV18 to TRBJ2-2; weak D call: TRBD1 (5 bases). The CDR3 is 16 amino acids. Trimming took off 3 bases at V and 1 base at J, with 12 bases between the two ends. CDR1 is KGHSH and CDR2 is LQKENI in the germline V gene. The CDR3: CASSPATVMNTGELFF. CDR3 DNA: TGTGCCAGCTCACCGGCGACAGTTATGAACACCGGGGAGCTGTTTTTT. Full variable domain (rest looked up from reference TRBV18 and TRBJ2-2): NAGVMQNPRHLVRRRGQEARLRCSPMKGHSHVYWYRQLPEEGLKFMVYLQKENIIDESGMPKERFSAEFPKEGPSILRIQQVVRGDSAAYFCASSPATVMNTGELFFGEGSRLTVL.

This clonotype was seen at least ten times. CDR3 nucleotide sequence: TGTGCCAGCAGCCAAGATTGGGCAGGGGAAGCTTTCTTT. Its protein is CASSQDWAGEAFF. This chain joins TRBV3-1 and TRBJ1-1; possible D gene TRBD1, 5 bases. In germline, CDR1 is LGHDT, CDR2 YNNKEL (reference sequence). The CDR3 sequence is 13 residues long. V was cut by 0 bases and J by 8 bases, with 10 bases left in between.

This clonotype was seen ten or more times. The chain carries TRBV10-3 and TRBJ1-5; perhaps TRBD1 as D (6 bases). Per germline, CDR1 ENHRY and CDR2 SYGVKD. Trimming took off 0 bases at V and 4 bases at J, with 10 bases between the two ends. The CDR3 totals 15 residues. CDR3 in amino acids: CAISESAGTNQPQHF. As DNA, the CDR3 is TGTGCCATCAGTGAGTCAGCAGGGACAAATCAGCCCCAGCATTTT.

This clonotype showed up many times. CDR3 sequence (DNA): TGCGCCAGCAGCCGGGACGTCGAAGAGACCCAGTACTTC. This translates into CASSRDVEETQYF. The chain is built from TRBV4-3 and TRBJ2-5; D is possibly TRBD1 or TRBD2 (5 bases each). Between the trimmed V and J ends, which lost 4 bases and 3 bases, there was a span of 9 bases. In germline, CDR1 is LGHNA, CDR2 YSLEER. CDR3 length: 13 amino acids.

This clonotype showed up many times. This sequence joins TRBV20-1 and TRBJ2-7; 7 bases match TRBD2. CDR3 length: 15 residues. V was pared by 3 bases and J by 2 bases, with 10 bases of the junction left unmatched. The germline CDR1 and CDR2 sequences are DFQATT and SNEGSKA (reference sequence). CDR3 residues: CSASRSGGGPYEQYF. As DNA, the CDR3 is TGCAGTGCTAGTAGGTCCGGCGGGGGACCCTACGAGCAGTACTTC.

This clonotype was seen a few times. The rearrangement links TRBV18 to TRBJ2-1, with D tentatively TRBD2 (6 bases). CDR3 size: 16 residues. The germline CDR1 and CDR2 sequences are KGHSH and LQKENI. The V end lost 4 bases, the J end lost 0 bases, and 13 bases lay between the germline ends. The DNA of the CDR3 is TGTGCCAGCTCACGAGGGCGGGAAAACTCCTACAATGAGCAGTTCTTC. This gives the protein CASSRGRENSYNEQFF.

This clonotype was picked up many times. This chain joins TRBV7-2 and TRBJ2-7, with D hard to call. The CDR3 is made up of 15 amino acids. Trimming shortened V by 6 bases and J by 0 bases, and 15 bases separated the two germline ends. The germline gives CDR1 SGHTA, CDR2 FQGNSA. The CDR3 loop reads CASRLTPQSSYEQYF. CDR3 DNA: TGTGCCAGCAGACTAACCCCACAGAGCTCCTACGAGCAGTACTTC.

This clonotype was recorded at least ten times. DNA of the CDR3: TGTGCCAGCTCCCTGCGAGGAACTAATGAAAAACTGTTTTTT. This encodes CASSLRGTNEKLFF. This sequence joins TRBV5-4 and TRBJ1-4, with no clear D. CDR3 length equals 14 residues. V lost 7 bases, J lost 1 base, and 11 bases lay in between. Germline V gene lookup returns CDR1 SGHNT and CDR2 YYREEE (reference sequence).

This clonotype was seen more than once but under ten times. The rearrangement uses TRBV3-1 and TRBJ2-5; weak D call: TRBD1 (6 bases). Trimming stripped 4 bases from V and 5 bases from J, with 17 bases between. There are 15 residues in the CDR3. Germline V gives CDR1 LGHDT, CDR2 YNNKEL (reference sequence). The CDR3 DNA sequence: TGTGCCAGCAGCCTAAATCACAGGGTAGAGGAGACCCAGTACTTC. It specifies CASSLNHRVEETQYF.

CDR3 DNA: TGTGCCAGCAGCTTGGGCTCCGTCGGTTCACCCCTCCACTTT. This sequence encodes CASSLGSVGSPLHF. The chain links TRBV5-4 to TRBJ1-6, with unresolved D. Germline CDR1 SGHNT, CDR2 YYREEE (reference sequence). V was shortened by 0 bases and J by 9 bases, with 10 bases between the two germline ends. This CDR3 has 14 residues.

This clonotype was picked up a small number of times. The genes are TRBV5-1 and TRBJ2-7, with TRBD1 identical over 9 bases. The CDR3 runs to 15 residues. Germline V lookup: CDR1 SGHRS, CDR2 YFSETQ. V lost 0 bases to trimming and J lost 4 bases; unmatched junction nucleotides: 5. CDR3 in amino acids: CASSLEGTGHYEQYF. The CDR3, as DNA: TGCGCCAGCAGCTTGGAAGGGACAGGGCATTACGAGCAGTACTTC.

This chain joins TRBV20-1 and TRBJ2-7; 14 bases align to TRBD2. Germline assignment: CDR1 DFQATT and CDR2 SNEGSKA (reference sequence). The CDR3 extends over 17 amino acids. The trim removed 4 bases at V and 4 bases at J, leaving 12 bases unmatched. The CDR3 here is CSAMNRLAGGPRYEQYF. CDR3 nucleotides: TGCAGTGCTATGAATCGACTAGCGGGAGGGCCTCGGTACGAGCAGTACTTC.

The chain has TRBV27 and TRBJ1-6; D is unresolved. Trimming left V 3 bases short and J 0 bases short, with 12 bases between. The CDR3 sequence is 17 residues long. Germline CDR1 reads MNHEY; CDR2 reads SMNVEV (reference sequence). This chain's CDR3 is CASSFASGSSYNSPLHF. CDR3 bases: TGTGCCAGCAGTTTCGCCTCTGGGAGCTCCTATAATTCACCCCTCCACTTT.

This clonotype was seen ten or more times. One end of the junction is discordant with germline, which a read error may explain. The chain uses TRBV7-7 and TRBJ2-5; 7 nucleotides agree with TRBD2. The CDR3 length is 15 residues. From germline, CDR1 is SSHAT and CDR2 FNYEAQ (reference sequence). CDR3 in DNA: TGTGCTAGCAGCTTAGAAGCGGGGAGCCAAGAGACCCAGTACTTC. This sequence encodes CASSLEAGSQETQYF.

As regards this clonotype: Since a much larger clone is just one base distant, this may be a read error. This rearrangement joins TRBV11-2 to TRBJ2-1; no clear D gene. Germline-derived CDR1 and CDR2 are SGHAT and FQNNGV. The CDR3 spans 12 residues. The CDR3 DNA reads TGTGCCACCAGCTTAGCTTGGGGAGAGCAGTTCTTC. Protein product: CATSLAWGEQFF.

In this sample, this clonotype turned up many times. V usage is TRBV20-1 and J usage is TRBJ2-7, with 8 bases matching TRBD2. V was clipped by 2 bases and J by 3 bases; unmatched bases: 9. Germline CDR1 is DFQATT and CDR2 is SNEGSKA (reference sequence). CDR3 length equals 15 residues. The CDR3 sequence is CSARPGTSYFYEQYF. In DNA form, the CDR3 reads TGCAGTGCTAGACCCGGGACTAGTTATTTCTACGAGCAGTACTTC.

On this clonotype itself: One base away lies a much larger clone, so this may be a sequencing read error. J is TRBJ2-2 and V is TRBV7-3, with D perhaps TRBD1 or TRBD2 (6 bases each). CDR1 and CDR2 from the germline V gene are SGHTA and FQGTGA. This CDR3 is 12 amino acids long. The CDR3 spells CASHGGTGEMFF. The CDR3 coding sequence is TGTGCCAGCCACGGGGGCACCGGGGAGATGTTTTTT.

This clonotype came up many times. This chain connects TRBV4-3 to TRBJ1-1; no clear D. The V gene's germline CDR1 is LGHNA and CDR2 YSLEER. With 3 bases removed from V and 11 bases from J, the gap between germline ends came to 10 bases. CDR3 length: 11 residues. The CDR3 DNA sequence: TGCGCCAGCAGCCAGTCCCTTGGGGCTTTCTTT. Translating gives CASSQSLGAFF.

This clonotype occurred many times. The V and J genes are TRBV4-3 and TRBJ2-5; TRBD2 agrees at 14 bases. Losses at the gene ends were 5 bases for V and 7 bases for J; bases not matched to a gene: 6. CDR3 length equals 15 residues. In germline, CDR1 is LGHNA, CDR2 YSLEER. CDR3 sequence reads: CASSEGTSGSGTQYF. CDR3 nucleotides: TGCGCCAGCAGCGAAGGGACTAGCGGGAGTGGGACCCAGTACTTC.

The table lists this clonotype with a few counts. The chain links TRBV4-3 to TRBJ2-3; no definite D call. CDR3 length: 14 amino acids. V shed 0 bases and J shed 4 bases, with 8 bases lying between them. Germline loops: CDR1 LGHNA, CDR2 YSLEER. CDR3 DNA: TGCGCCAGCAGCCAAGAATCAGTCCCAGATACGCAGTATTTT. This encodes CASSQESVPDTQYF.

This clonotype was observed a few times. The chain combines TRBV9 with TRBJ2-7, with a tentative D call TRBD2 (6 bases). V lost 3 bases, J lost 6 bases, and 25 bases lay in between. From germline, CDR1 is SGDLS and CDR2 YYNGEE. There are 17 residues in the CDR3. CDR3 in amino acids: CASSETPGGEAGGEQYF. The CDR3 nucleotides read TGTGCCAGCAGCGAGACCCCCGGCGGGGAGGCCGGGGGCGAGCAGTACTTC.